This T cell receptor beta chain was captured in a study of technical replicates of blood from several donors. CDR3 length: 13 residues. CDR1 and CDR2 from the germline V gene are MNHNS and SASEGT. With 6 bases removed from V and 2 bases from J, the gap between germline ends came to 11 bases. Profiled with immunoSEQ multiplex PCR; TCRdb holds only in-frame clones, not every one. This sample has 79,000 or so clones, with about 96% found just once. The chain has TRBV6-1 and TRBJ2-7; a possible D gene is TRBD2 (6 bases). This receptor was taken from a human donor in good health. The material sequenced was T cells isolated from PBMCs. The CDR3 coding sequence is TGTGCCAGCAGCCACCGGGAGACCTACGAGCAGTACTTC. It codes for CASSHRETYEQYF.